The T cell receptor (beta chain) described here comes from a study of molecular identifiers for immune sequencing clone quantification. TCRdb used MiXCR to reprocess the PCR reads, holding one entry per CDR3 protein. The repertoire includes fewer than 45,000 distinct CDR3 sequences, approximately 20% of them detected once, and roughly 0.99% sits in the top ten. Study-wide findings and caveats: Clones carrying above 20 RNA copies accounted for over 99% of effector molecules, under 1% in naive cells.

Sorted naive CD8 T cells were those defined as CD8+CD4-CCR7+CD45RA+. This clonotype was seen repeatedly, ten times or more. Its antigen is currently unknown. The V end lost 5 bases, the J end lost 1 base, and 7 bases lay between the germline ends. Per the germline V gene, CDR1 is WSHSY and CDR2 is SAAADI. CDR3 length equals 13 residues. The chain has TRBV10-2 and TRBJ2-3; D is unclear. What was sequenced was naive CD8+ T cells from blood, with Jurkat cell RNA spiked in. The sample's subset: FACS-sorted CD8+CD4-CCR7+CD45RA+ naive T cells. This receptor was obtained from a human donor in good health. Some libraries in this study had Jurkat cell RNA spiked in. This CDR3 is CASSRARTDTQYF. The CDR3 DNA sequence: TGCGCCAGCAGTCGGGCCCGCACAGATACGCAGTATTTT.